This T cell receptor beta chain was observed in a study of T cells in tuberculosis. Study-level information: This South African cohort compared adolescents with or without latent tuberculosis against adults with active tuberculosis.

This clone was observed a handful of times. The table came from immunoSEQ multiplex PCR; TCRdb's copy has only in-frame clones and leaves some out. The sample carries about 25,000 clones, approximately 92% recorded once. Latent tuberculosis screening used tuberculin skin test and IGRA at entry. Each clinical donor contributed on average around 110,000 T cells from unsorted cryopreserved PBMC. V shed 4 bases, J shed 4 bases, and the junction held 4 bases outside the gene matches. CDR3 length: 13 amino acids. Per germline, CDR1 SGDLS and CDR2 YYNGEE. The receptor comes from a donor between 10 and 35 years old with latent tuberculosis or without tuberculosis infection. Some clones in this sample may be carry-over from other donors' samples. This chain joins TRBV9 and TRBJ1-2, with TRBD1 matching 7 bases. Specimen: PBMCs. CDR3 nucleotide sequence: TGTGCCAGCAGCCCGACAGGGACCTATGGCTACACCTTC. Amino acid sequence: CASSPTGTYGYTF.